This passage covers 2 T cell receptor beta chains from one sample sequenced in a study of cytomegalovirus exposure and HLA in healthy donors. It was with 60 Vbeta and 13 Jbeta primers that the PCR ran. Produced via immunoSEQ multiplex PCR; TCRdb's table is partial and in-frame only. The data show about 160,000 clones, over 70% seen once. The sample was PBMCs. These receptors originate from a boy aged 2 to 10 in good health and CMV-seronegative.

The rearrangement links TRBV5-6 to TRBJ2-3; D is possibly TRBD2 (6 bases). The CDR3 contains 16 residues. Trimming pared 3 bases from V and 2 bases from J, leaving 16 bases between. Germline V gives CDR1 SGHDT, CDR2 YYEEEE. The CDR3 nucleotides read TGTGCCAGCAGCTGGGGACGGGGGAAGTACACAGATACGCAGTATTTT. As protein: CASSWGRGKYTDTQYF.

The V and J genes are TRBV5-8 and TRBJ1-2; the D gene is possibly TRBD1 (6 bases). CDR3 length: 18 residues. V lost 0 bases, J lost 5 bases, and 23 bases lay in between. Germline V gives CDR1 SGHTS, CDR2 YDEGEE. CDR3 DNA sequence: TGTGCCAGCAGCTTGGTGGGGGCCACAGGGTTCTTTTTATATGGCTACACCTTC. Its translation is CASSLVGATGFFLYGYTF.